A selection of T cell receptor beta chains follows, all from one sample in a study of shared clonotypes between healthy human individuals. Using immunoSEQ multiplex PCR, the repertoire was profiled, and TCRdb retains in-frame clones only, with some absent. The table lists approximately 720,000 clones, just over 90% of them singletons. The sample comprised naive CD8+ T cells sorted from blood. These receptors were taken from a man in his thirties or forties in good health. Each CDR3 is given without its conserved first and last residue. The D gene is left open where the match is weak. A clone size is listed for some rows: how often the clone was seen (once, few, many), or a class if it is expanded.

.	TRBD1	TRBJ2-7	TRBV28	ASRFGQGSSYEQY
.	.	TRBJ2-7	TRBV6-5	ASSYSPIYEQY
.	.	TRBJ1-5	TRBV7-9	ASSLASGQPQH
once	.	TRBJ2-1	TRBV6-5	ASSRYLNEQF
.	.	TRBJ2-7	TRBV6-6	ASSRQVGRDGEQY
.	.	TRBJ2-7	TRBV28	ASNPGVGADYEQY
once	TRBD1	TRBJ2-2	TRBV29-1	SVETDRVRTGELF
.	.	TRBJ2-7	TRBV29-1	SVPWENEQY
.	TRBD2	TRBJ2-1	TRBV2	ASSGTSGRYNEQF
.	.	TRBJ1-1	TRBV28	ASRFRGHLNTEAF
.	.	TRBJ1-1	TRBV5-5	ASSLVQVSFVPEAF
.	TRBD1	TRBJ2-1	TRBV5-6	ASTGQGLTSELSYNEQF
.	.	TRBJ2-1	TRBV20-1	SASPNEQF
.	.	TRBJ2-7	TRBV5-8	ATPGVIRGYEQY
.	TRBD1	TRBJ1-1	TRBV5-6	ASSLGRGSTEAF
.	TRBD1	TRBJ2-4	TRBV27	ASSFSGTGLAKNIQY
.	TRBD2	TRBJ2-2	TRBV9	ASSVAGLAGVGETGELF
once	TRBD2	TRBJ2-1	TRBV27	ASMEASGTEQF
.	TRBD1	TRBJ1-1	TRBV6-6	ASRTGPGTEAF
.	.	TRBJ1-2	TRBV27	ASLGTGTQYNYGYT
once	.	TRBJ1-1	TRBV9	ASSVEGTLNTEAF
.	TRBD2	TRBJ2-1	TRBV9	ASSVVGLAENNEQF
once	.	TRBJ2-7	TRBV7-2	ASSTRAESYEQY
.	.	TRBJ1-1	TRBV11-2	ASSPRAGNTEAF
once	TRBD2	TRBJ2-5	TRBV19	ASSIELAGARAQY
once	TRBD1	TRBJ2-6	TRBV7-6	ASSLRDRVASGANVLT
.	TRBD2	TRBJ2-2	TRBV7-2	ASSLTGLAGVTGELF
once	.	TRBJ2-1	TRBV27	ASSYSHNEQF
.	.	TRBJ2-7	TRBV6-1	ASSDPGTLRTYEQY
few	.	TRBJ2-6	TRBV9	ASSPDNSGANVLT
.	.	TRBJ2-5	TRBV9	ASSVGSRGQETQY
.	.	TRBJ1-1	TRBV4-1	ASSQVQVTEAF
.	.	TRBJ2-5	TRBV19	ASSIWSGETQY
.	.	TRBJ2-1	TRBV30	AWSISGTNEQF
.	.	TRBJ2-7	TRBV11-2	ASSLRKFYSYEQY
.	TRBD2	TRBJ2-3	TRBV13	ASSFSGTDTQY
.	.	TRBJ2-1	TRBV21-1	ASSNPRGSSGSVYNEQF
.	.	TRBJ2-1	TRBV7-9	ASSLLAWNEQF
.	.	TRBJ2-5	TRBV7-2	ASSRLGGLQETQY
.	TRBD2	TRBJ2-1	TRBV27	ASSLFREGPLNEQF